What follows are 24 T cell receptor beta chains derived from one specimen sequenced in a study of early T cells in non-severe SARS-CoV-2 infection. TCRdb re-called the 5' RACE reads through MiXCR, storing one row per CDR3 protein. The data show around 98,000 distinct CDR3 sequences, approximately 10% seen once. Input material: whole blood. Source of these receptors: an adult who was a healthcare worker with PCR-confirmed SARS-CoV-2 infection or an uninfected control (not recorded which).

This clonotype was counted between two and nine times. The V gene is TRBV11-2, the J gene TRBJ2-2, with a weak D call TRBD2 (5 bases). Germline values: CDR1 SGHAT, CDR2 FQNNGV. The CDR3 totals 17 residues. The germline V and J ends were trimmed by 2 bases and 4 bases, with 17 bases remaining between them. CDR3 residues: CASSLPVARRGTGELFF. The DNA of the CDR3 is TGTGCCAGCAGCTTACCCGTTGCCCGTCGGGGCACCGGGGAGCTGTTTTTT.

The CDR3 DNA is TGTGCCAGCAGATGGACAGTCCAAGAGACCCAGTACTTC. Its protein is CASRWTVQETQYF. The chain has TRBV28 and TRBJ2-5; possibly TRBD1 for D (6 bases). Trimming cost V 6 bases and J 1 base, with 9 bases left between them. This CDR3 has 13 residues. The germline V gene encodes CDR1 MDHEN and CDR2 SYDVKM.

This clonotype was seen many times. V and J are TRBV6-5 and TRBJ2-7, with 8 bases matching TRBD1. The CDR3 spans 15 residues. Trimming took 3 bases from V and 3 from J; bases not matched to a gene: 7. The germline V gene encodes CDR1 MNHEY and CDR2 SVGAGI. CDR3 in amino acids: CASSYSGTGVYEQYF. In DNA, the CDR3 is TGTGCCAGCAGTTATTCCGGGACAGGAGTCTACGAGCAGTACTTC.

This rearrangement joins TRBV9 to TRBJ2-5; 9 nucleotides align to TRBD2. Germline CDR1 is SGDLS and CDR2 is YYNGEE. This CDR3 region has 16 residues. Trimming removed 3 bases from V and 4 bases from J; junction bases left unmatched: 10. The chain's CDR3 is CASSGIQAGGRETQYF. The CDR3 coding sequence is TGTGCCAGCAGCGGTATTCAGGCGGGAGGGCGAGAGACCCAGTACTTC.

As for this clonotype: A clone one base away is much larger, so this may be a read error. This chain uses TRBV12-3 or TRBV12-4 with TRBJ2-2; TRBD2 might be the D (5 bases). The CDR3 contains 14 residues. The CDR3 nucleotides are TGTGCCAGCAGCTCTGGACTTAACACCGGGGAGCCGTTTTTT. Its protein product is CASSSGLNTGEPFF.

This clonotype was detected only a few times. The chain uses TRBV12-3 or TRBV12-4 and TRBJ1-2; D perhaps matches TRBD1 (6 bases). The CDR3 sequence is 13 residues long. V was pared by 3 bases and J by 6 bases, with 11 bases between. The CDR3 DNA is TGTGCCAGCAGTTTGGGGGGGCCGGATGGCTACACCTTC. This translates into CASSLGGPDGYTF.

In its sample, this clonotype was seen many times. The V call is TRBV6-5, the J call TRBJ2-3, with 7 bases fitting TRBD2. With 5 bases clipped from V and 1 base from J, the junction kept 9 bases outside the gene matches. This CDR3 has 16 amino acids. Germline CDR1 MNHEY, CDR2 SVGAGI. The CDR3 DNA reads as TGTGCCAGCAGTCCCTCTAGCGGAGAACGCACAGATACGCAGTATTTT. It encodes CASSPSSGERTDTQYF.

Many counts were recorded for this clonotype. This chain uses TRBV9 with TRBJ2-3; D is undetermined. CDR1 SGDLS and CDR2 YYNGEE come from the germline V gene. V dropped 0 bases and J dropped 1 base, with 0 bases sitting between them. The length of the CDR3 is 12 residues. The CDR3 DNA is TGTGCCAGCAGCGTAGGCACAGATACGCAGTATTTT. It codes for CASSVGTDTQYF.

There are many counts of this clonotype. CDR3: CASSPHDEKLFF. In nucleotides, the CDR3 is TGTGCCAGCAGCCCCCACGATGAAAAACTGTTTTTT. The V and J genes are TRBV14 and TRBJ1-4; D ambiguous. Germline-derived CDR1 and CDR2 are SGHDN and FVKESK. The V end lost 4 bases, the J end lost 6 bases, and 6 bases lay between the germline ends. The length of the CDR3 is 12 residues.

In its sample, this clonotype was seen many times. This CDR3 is CSVLTSGGNEQFF. As DNA, the CDR3 is TGCAGCGTTTTGACATCGGGGGGTAATGAGCAGTTCTTC. The gene calls are TRBV29-1 and TRBJ2-1, with 7 bases fitting TRBD2. Germline assignment: CDR1 SQVTM and CDR2 ANQGSEA. The trim removed 5 bases at V and 7 bases at J, leaving 8 bases unmatched. This CDR3 has 13 amino acids.

There are many counts of this clonotype. This chain links TRBV27 with TRBJ2-4, with TRBD1 as a possible D gene (6 bases). V was pared by 2 bases and J by 8 bases, with 16 bases between. The germline V gene encodes CDR1 MNHEY and CDR2 SMNVEV (reference sequence). The CDR3 covers 15 residues. Here the CDR3 reads CASSLGGQGKDIQYF. The CDR3 DNA reads as TGTGCCAGCAGTTTAGGCGGGCAGGGGAAGGACATTCAGTACTTC.

This clonotype has at least ten counts. This chain links TRBV9 with TRBJ2-7; D not certain. Deletions cut 0 bases from V and 7 bases from J, with 11 bases between. There are 13 residues in the CDR3. Germline assignment: CDR1 SGDLS and CDR2 YYNGEE. The CDR3 region has the DNA TGTGCCAGCAGCGTAGGAAGTCCCACAGAGCAGTACTTC. Residues: CASSVGSPTEQYF.

This clonotype has a handful of counts. V is TRBV2 and J is TRBJ1-6, with 8 bases that match TRBD1. The CDR3 consists of 15 residues. Germline V gene sequence: CDR1 SNHLY, CDR2 FYNNEI. J was trimmed by 6 bases and V by 5 bases; bases with no gene match: 6. The CDR3 nucleotides read TGTGCCAGCAGTTTACAGGACAGGGCTAATTCACCCCTCCACTTT. Residues: CASSLQDRANSPLHF.

The sample holds many counts of this clonotype. This chain connects TRBV2 to TRBJ2-7; 7 bases are shared with TRBD1. The CDR3 length is 13 residues. Germline CDR1 reads SNHLY; CDR2 reads FYNNEI. V shed 6 bases, J shed 2 bases, and the junction held 4 bases outside the gene matches. Here the CDR3 reads CASSRDRAYEQYF. The CDR3 DNA follows: TGTGCCAGCAGCCGGGACAGAGCCTACGAGCAGTACTTC.

This clonotype has at least ten counts. This chain joins TRBV12-3 or TRBV12-4 and TRBJ2-1, with D uncertain. The CDR3 runs to 14 residues. V shed 8 bases and J shed 2 bases, with 13 bases lying between them. CDR3 coding DNA: TGTGCCAGCCAACGGTCACGGGCCTACAATGAGCAGTTCTTC. This translates into CASQRSRAYNEQFF.

This clonotype was detected ten times or more. The V and J genes are TRBV6-6 and TRBJ1-5; the match to TRBD1 covers 7 bases. CDR3 length: 14 amino acids. With V trimmed by 9 bases and J by 3 bases, 8 bases remained unmatched. Per germline, CDR1 MNHNY and CDR2 SVGAGI (reference sequence). The CDR3 coding sequence is TGTGCCAGTCACGGGACAGCCAACAATCAGCCCCAGCATTTT. As protein: CASHGTANNQPQHF.

The V gene is TRBV6-2 or TRBV6-3, the J gene TRBJ2-3; TRBD2 matches 12 bases. CDR3 size: 14 residues. Per the germline V gene, CDR1 is MNHEY and CDR2 is SVGEGT. V lost 6 bases, J lost 4 bases, and 2 bases stayed unmatched. CDR3 in DNA: TGTGCCAGCAGGACTAGCGGGGGTTCAGATACGCAGTATTTT. Residues: CASRTSGGSDTQYF.

The sample holds many counts of this clonotype. The chain couples TRBV28 to TRBJ2-7, with 10 nucleotides matching TRBD1. Unmatched junction bases numbered 5, after V lost 5 bases and J lost 1 base. Germline CDR1 reads MDHEN; CDR2 reads SYDVKM. The length of the CDR3 is 15 residues. The CDR3 DNA sequence: TGTGCCAGCAGTCCGACAGGGGGCCTTTCCTACGAGCAGTACTTC. This encodes CASSPTGGLSYEQYF.

In its sample, this clonotype was seen many times. This rearrangement joins TRBV13 to TRBJ1-1; 8 nucleotides agree with TRBD1. This CDR3 has 17 residues. Per the germline V gene, CDR1 is PRHDT and CDR2 is FYEKMQ (reference sequence). The ends lost 4 bases at V and 0 bases at J; junction bases unmatched: 10. The CDR3 DNA sequence: TGTGCCAGCAGCTCTTCCGGGACAGGCATCATGAACACTGAAGCTTTCTTT. Amino acids: CASSSSGTGIMNTEAFF.

The V and J genes are TRBV21-1 and TRBJ2-7. TRBV21-1 is flagged as a pseudogene. The CDR3 runs 14 residues. This CDR3 is CASSKAHPTTEQYF. CDR3 nucleotide sequence: TGTGCCAGCAGCAAAGCTCACCCAACGACCGAGCAGTACTTC.

This clonotype was detected many times. This chain joins TRBV12-3 or TRBV12-4 and TRBJ2-7; D gene unclear. The CDR3 runs 14 residues. Trimming shortened V by 2 bases and J by 7 bases, and 15 bases separated the two germline ends. The CDR3 DNA reads as TGTGCCAGCAGTTTATCGCTAATTCGCACGGAGCAGTACTTC. Its translation is CASSLSLIRTEQYF.

The sample holds many counts of this clonotype. In nucleotides, the CDR3 is TGCAGTGCTAGAGGGTCTAGCACCCTCACAGATACGCAGTATTTT. Translation: CSARGSSTLTDTQYF. V gene TRBV20-1 combines with J gene TRBJ2-3; a weak D match, TRBD2 (5 bases). The CDR3 consists of 15 residues. Germline V CDR1 and CDR2: DFQATT, SNEGSKA (reference sequence). V lost 1 base and J lost 2, with 13 bases in between.

This clonotype has only a few counts. The V call is TRBV7-2, the J call TRBJ2-5, with 9 bases aligning to TRBD1. CDR1 is SGHTA and CDR2 is FQGNSA in the germline V gene. After removal of 5 bases from V and 5 bases from J, the junction contained 6 bases not matched to a gene. The CDR3 consists of 14 residues. The CDR3 sequence is CASSGTGTSETQYF. The CDR3 region has the DNA TGTGCCAGCAGCGGGACAGGGACATCGGAGACCCAGTACTTC.

There are a few counts of this clonotype. V and J are TRBV7-9 and TRBJ1-4; D gene unclear. The ends were cut back, 2 bases at V and 8 bases at J, with 15 bases in the middle. The germline V gene encodes CDR1 SEHNR and CDR2 FQNEAQ (reference sequence). The CDR3 is made up of 15 amino acids. DNA of the CDR3: TGTGCCAGCAGCTTACGGCGGGGAAGTGAAGAAAAACTGTTTTTT. Translated: CASSLRRGSEEKLFF.